This T cell receptor beta chain emerged from a study of identifying expanded T cells in peripheral blood. Findings and limits, study-wide: Clone count variance between approximately 2-week samples rose with total template count. Over about two and four weeks, about 15 and 19 clones changed, versus 1.2 between replicates.

No infections or other immune events were documented during collection. Sequenced by immunoSEQ multiplex PCR; TCRdb stores in-frame clones only, minus some. The sample lists about 130,000 clones, 75% to 90% seen once, with 8.4% in the top ten. A note on this clone: Its antigen is unidentified.

Germline V lookup: CDR1 LNHNV, CDR2 YYDKDF (reference sequence). The CDR3 covers 16 residues. The V gene lost 0 bases and the J gene lost 0 bases, with 10 bases spanning the gap. Sequencing used blood. This TCR was recovered from a person aged 18 to 75 in good health. The chain joins TRBV15 to TRBJ2-3; a possible D gene is TRBD2 (6 bases). This CDR3 is CATSRDGGASTDTQYF. In nucleotides, the CDR3 is TGTGCCACCAGCAGAGATGGAGGGGCGAGCACAGATACGCAGTATTTT.